This T cell receptor (beta chain) was found in a study of T cell responses to AZD1222 COVID-19 vaccine. The CDR3 has 13 amino acids. CDR1 is KGHSH and CDR2 is LQKENI in the germline V gene. With 2 bases removed from V and 3 bases from J, the gap between germline ends came to 8 bases. Assay used: immunoSEQ multiplex PCR; TCRdb lists only in-frame clones, some missing. This sample has fewer than 120,000 clones, with 85% to 95% found just once. This TCR was recovered from an adult in good health. Sample: peripheral blood, taken on day 0 of AZD1222 vaccination. J is TRBJ2-7 and V is TRBV18; D is unclear. CDR3 nucleotide sequence: TGTGCCAGCTCACCAAGTGGCAGCTACGAGCAGTACTTC. It specifies CASSPSGSYEQYF.